Listed below are T cell receptor beta chains from one sample, sequenced in a study of cytomegalovirus exposure and HLA in healthy donors. Generated by immunoSEQ multiplex PCR, the TCRdb table keeps only in-frame clones and is missing some. This table has around 140,000 clones, 70% to 85% appearing once. Sequencing was performed on PBMCs. The receptors were gathered from a male donor in good health and CMV-seronegative. Both conserved end residues are part of each CDR3. D genes are given only for firm matches. A row's size may be missing; if present it is once, few, many or a size class.

TRBJ2-7,NA,TRBD2,TRBV27,15,CASSLMGGGLLEQYF,TGTGCCAGCAGTTTAATGGGCGGGGGGCTCCTGGAGCAGTACTTC
TRBJ2-7,NA,NA,TRBV27,14,CASSLSGGSYEQYF,TGTGCCAGCAGTTTATCTGGAGGGTCCTACGAGCAGTACTTC
TRBJ2-7,NA,NA,TRBV7-2,12,CASTGISYEQYF,TGTGCCAGCACGGGGATCTCCTACGAGCAGTACTTC
TRBJ1-3,NA,NA,TRBV5-6,17,CASSLYLGGGSGNTIYF,TGTGCCAGCAGCTTATACCTAGGCGGGGGCTCTGGAAACACCATATATTTT
TRBJ2-6,NA,NA,TRBV6-5,14,CASSYSREANVLTF,TGTGCCAGCAGTTACTCACGAGAGGCCAACGTCCTGACTTTC
TRBJ2-2,NA,NA,TRBV9,13,CASSGRDTGELFF,TGTGCCAGCAGCGGACGGGACACCGGGGAGCTGTTTTTT
TRBJ2-2,NA,NA,TRBV7-6,18,CASSLELYSGFSTGELFF,TGTGCCAGCAGCTTAGAGTTGTATTCGGGATTTAGCACCGGGGAGCTGTTTTTT
TRBJ2-3,NA,TRBD2,TRBV5-1,13,CASWIAGADTQYF,TGCGCCAGCTGGATAGCGGGGGCAGATACGCAGTATTTT
TRBJ1-1,NA,NA,TRBV7-8,14,CASSLGYSGTEAFF,TGTGCCAGCAGCTTAGGCTACAGCGGGACTGAAGCTTTCTTT
TRBJ2-5,NA,NA,TRBV7-2,13,CASSNTIQETQYF,TGTGCCAGCAGCAACACCATACAAGAGACCCAGTACTTC
TRBJ2-4,NA,NA,TRBV11-2,13,CASSPGLKNIQYF,TGTGCCAGCAGCCCTGGACTGAAAAACATTCAGTACTTC
TRBJ2-3,few,NA,TRBV12-5,13,CASGLASTGTQYF,TGTGCTAGTGGTTTGGCATCCACGGGTACGCAGTATTTT
TRBJ2-1,NA,TRBD2,TRBV5-5,15,CASSYSGSSYNEQFF,TGTGCCAGCAGCTACAGCGGGAGCTCCTACAATGAGCAGTTCTTC
TRBJ2-7,NA,TRBD2,TRBV19,15,CASSMLAGVSYEQYF,TGTGCCAGTAGTATGTTAGCGGGAGTCTCCTACGAGCAGTACTTC
TRBJ1-3,once,NA,TRBV9,16,CASSVGLGTSGNTIYF,TGTGCCAGCAGCGTGGGGCTGGGAACTTCTGGAAACACCATATATTTT
TRBJ1-5,NA,TRBD1,TRBV30,14,CAWSIDRGNQPQHF,TGTGCCTGGAGTATAGACAGGGGCAATCAGCCCCAGCATTTT
TRBJ2-3,NA,NA,TRBV5-1,13,CASSLETSGTQYF,TGCGCCAGCAGCTTGGAAACCAGCGGTACGCAGTATTTT
TRBJ2-5,NA,NA,TRBV20-1,11,CSGEGGETQYF,TGCAGTGGCGAGGGAGGAGAGACCCAGTACTTC
TRBJ1-2,NA,NA,TRBV19,13,CASSIGAPRGYTF,TGTGCCAGTAGTATTGGTGCCCCTCGGGGCTACACCTTC
TRBJ2-7,once,NA,TRBV30,15,CAWSVLGGGSNEQYF,TGTGCCTGGAGTGTACTTGGCGGAGGGTCCAACGAGCAGTACTTC
TRBJ1-5,NA,NA,TRBV11-2,15,CASSLVAGPNQPQHF,TGTGCCAGCAGCTTAGTTGCGGGTCCAAATCAGCCCCAGCATTTT
TRBJ2-3,NA,NA,TRBV29-1,14,CSVDPRVTGDTQYF,TGCAGCGTTGATCCCCGGGTCACTGGTGATACGCAGTATTTT
TRBJ2-1,NA,TRBD2,TRBV28,19,CASSALPSGRAVFVNEQFF,TGTGCCAGCAGTGCGCTCCCTAGCGGGAGGGCCGTATTCGTAAATGAGCAGTTCTTC
TRBJ1-3,NA,NA,TRBV2,15,CASSEALGAVHTIYF,TGTGCCAGCAGTGAAGCGCTTGGGGCCGTACACACCATATATTTT
TRBJ2-1,once,TRBD1,TRBV9,17,CASSASTGDIVDNEQFF,TGTGCCAGCAGCGCGTCGACAGGGGATATAGTTGACAATGAGCAGTTCTTC
TRBJ2-7,NA,NA,TRBV19,13,CASSGATGYEQYF,TGTGCCAGTAGTGGCGCAACGGGATACGAGCAGTACTTC
TRBJ2-7,NA,TRBD2,TRBV5-1,16,CASSKLAGGNSYEQYF,TGCGCCAGCAGTAAACTAGCGGGAGGAAACTCCTACGAGCAGTACTTC
TRBJ2-7,NA,TRBD2,TRBV4-2,15,CASSQRSESGDEQYF,TGTGCCAGCAGCCAAAGAAGTGAAAGCGGGGACGAGCAGTACTTC
TRBJ1-4,few,NA,TRBV2,13,CASSGQANEKLFF,TGTGCCAGCAGTGGGCAGGCAAATGAAAAACTGTTTTTT
TRBJ2-1,NA,NA,TRBV5-1,13,CASRVGEYNEQFF,TGCGCCAGCAGGGTAGGAGAGTACAATGAGCAGTTCTTC
TRBJ2-1,NA,TRBD2,TRBV7-9,14,CASSSSGKYNEQFF,TGTGCCAGCAGCTCGAGCGGGAAATACAATGAGCAGTTCTTC
TRBJ2-7,NA,NA,TRBV7-8,13,CASSLASPYEQYF,TGTGCCAGCAGCTTAGCAAGCCCCTACGAGCAGTACTTC
TRBJ1-1,NA,NA,TRBV9,13,CASSKRQDTEAFF,TGTGCCAGCAGCAAGCGCCAAGATACTGAAGCTTTCTTT
TRBJ2-3,NA,NA,TRBV28,11,CASSSTDTQYF,TGTGCCAGCAGTTCTACAGATACGCAGTATTTT
TRBJ2-7,NA,NA,TRBV11-3,15,CASSRQGNKDYEQYF,TGTGCCAGCAGTCGGCAGGGGAATAAGGACTACGAGCAGTACTTC
TRBJ2-3,NA,NA,TRBV10-3,14,CAISPSDSTDTQYF,TGTGCCATCAGTCCTAGCGACAGCACAGATACGCAGTATTTT
TRBJ1-6,NA,NA,TRBV30,14,CAWSAGRENSPLHF,TGTGCCTGGAGTGCCGGGCGGGAAAATTCACCCCTCCACTTT
TRBJ2-7,few,TRBD2,TRBV27,16,CASSLSVGRASGEQYF,TGTGCCAGCAGTTTATCTGTCGGGAGGGCCTCGGGAGAGCAGTACTTC
TRBJ1-1,NA,NA,TRBV7-3,13,CASRIGENTEAFF,TGTGCCAGCAGAATCGGTGAGAACACTGAAGCTTTCTTT
TRBJ2-2,NA,NA,TRBV5-1,12,CASSFNAGELFF,TGCGCCAGCAGCTTTAATGCCGGGGAGCTGTTTTTT
TRBJ2-2,NA,TRBD1,TRBV9,17,CASSERSIGQGSGELFF,TGTGCCAGCAGCGAACGCTCTATTGGACAGGGGTCCGGGGAGCTGTTTTTT
TRBJ2-5,NA,NA,TRBV10-3,18,CAISEPPKAWQLEETQYF,TGTGCCATCAGTGAGCCCCCCAAAGCATGGCAGCTAGAAGAGACCCAGTACTTC
TRBJ1-1,NA,TRBD1,TRBV6-1,13,CASTLQGVTEAFF,TGTGCCAGCACCCTACAGGGGGTCACTGAAGCTTTCTTT
TRBJ2-5,NA,TRBD2,TRBV30,22,CAWSVQGWWGTSGPQYQETQYF,TGTGCCTGGAGTGTACAGGGATGGTGGGGGACTAGTGGCCCCCAGTACCAAGAGACCCAGTACTTC
TRBJ1-6,NA,TRBD1,TRBV30,15,CALINDRGSRSPLHF,TGTGCCCTTATAAACGACAGGGGAAGTCGGTCACCCCTCCACTTT
TRBJ2-5,NA,NA,TRBV7-9,14,CASSLAGSQETQYF,TGTGCCAGCAGCTTAGCCGGGAGCCAAGAGACCCAGTACTTC
TRBJ1-2,NA,NA,TRBV25-1,12,CARQEKDYGYTF,TGTGCCCGACAGGAAAAGGACTATGGCTACACCTTC
TRBJ2-7,NA,TRBD2,TRBV27,13,CASRFAGVYEQYF,TGTGCCAGCAGATTTGCGGGAGTCTACGAGCAGTACTTC